This T cell receptor beta chain stems from a study of T-cell reconstitution after alpha-beta-depleted transplantation in children. Study outcomes and limitations: It was reported that alpha-beta T cells came from several hundred expanded graft clones (about two months after transplant). There were some patients whose high TCRbeta diversity at day 60 came from surviving recipient T cells and thymic progenitors.

Remarks on this clonotype: The antigen remains unidentified.

TCRbeta library construction was performed incorporating unique molecular identifiers. One entry per CDR3 protein, called by TCRdb with MiXCR from the PCR reads. This sample carries 110,000 or so distinct CDR3 sequences, about 6% of them seen once, and the ten largest clones take roughly 25%. The germline V gene encodes CDR1 MDHEN and CDR2 SYDVKM. The V end was cut by 6 bases, the J end by 2 bases, with 13 bases between. The length of the CDR3 is 14 residues. The material sequenced was PBMCs, mostly from graft donor cells, taken 360 days after TCRalphabeta/CD19-depleted stem cell transplant. The source of this sequence is a male patient between 2 and 15 years old who had a stem cell transplant for acute lymphoblastic leukemia, so the T cells may come from the graft donor. The gene calls are TRBV28 and TRBJ2-5; possibly TRBD1 for D (6 bases). The CDR3: CASRRTAHQETQYF. CDR3 nucleotides: TGTGCCAGCAGGAGGACAGCCCATCAAGAGACCCAGTACTTC.